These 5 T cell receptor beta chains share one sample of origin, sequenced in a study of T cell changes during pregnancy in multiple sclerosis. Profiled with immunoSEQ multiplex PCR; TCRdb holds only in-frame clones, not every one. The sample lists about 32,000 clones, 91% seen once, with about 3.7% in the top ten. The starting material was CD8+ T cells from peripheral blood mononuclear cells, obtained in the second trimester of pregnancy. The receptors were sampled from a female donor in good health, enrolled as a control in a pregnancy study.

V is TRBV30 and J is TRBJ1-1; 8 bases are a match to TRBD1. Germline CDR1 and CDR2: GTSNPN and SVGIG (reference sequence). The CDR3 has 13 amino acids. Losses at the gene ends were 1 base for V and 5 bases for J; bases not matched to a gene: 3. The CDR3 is CAWSATGGTEAFF. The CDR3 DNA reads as TGTGCCTGGAGTGCAACAGGGGGTACTGAAGCTTTCTTT.

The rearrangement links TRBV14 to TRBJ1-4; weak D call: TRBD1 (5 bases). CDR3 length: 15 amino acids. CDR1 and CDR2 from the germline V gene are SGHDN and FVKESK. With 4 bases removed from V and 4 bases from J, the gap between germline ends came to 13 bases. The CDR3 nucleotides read TGTGCCAGCAGCCTGCAGTCGGGGGTTAATGAAAAACTGTTTTTT. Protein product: CASSLQSGVNEKLFF.

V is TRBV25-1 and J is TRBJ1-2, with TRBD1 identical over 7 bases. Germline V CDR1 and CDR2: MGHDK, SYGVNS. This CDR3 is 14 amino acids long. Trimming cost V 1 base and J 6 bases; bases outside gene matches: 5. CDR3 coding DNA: TGTGCCAGCAGTGAATGGGACAGCCTGCATGGCTACACCTTC. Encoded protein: CASSEWDSLHGYTF.

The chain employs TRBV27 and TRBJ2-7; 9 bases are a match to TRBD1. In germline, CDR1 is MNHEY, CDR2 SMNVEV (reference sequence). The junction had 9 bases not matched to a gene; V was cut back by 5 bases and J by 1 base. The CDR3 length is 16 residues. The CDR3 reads CASSDSGTGWSYEQYF. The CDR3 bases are TGTGCCAGCAGTGATTCCGGGACAGGGTGGTCCTACGAGCAGTACTTC.

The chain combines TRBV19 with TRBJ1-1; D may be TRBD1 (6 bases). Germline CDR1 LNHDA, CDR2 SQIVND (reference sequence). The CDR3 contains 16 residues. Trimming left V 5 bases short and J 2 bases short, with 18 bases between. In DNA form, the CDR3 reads TGTGCCAGTAGTCTAACAGGGCGAGGCTTTAACACTGAAGCTTTCTTT. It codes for CASSLTGRGFNTEAFF. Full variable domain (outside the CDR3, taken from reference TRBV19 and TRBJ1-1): DGGITQSPKYLFRKEGQNVTLSCEQNLNHDAMYWYRQDPGQGLRLIYYSQIVNDFQKGDIAEGYSVSREKKESFPLTVTSAQKNPTAFYLCASSLTGRGFNTEAFFGQGTRLTVV.